Included here is one TCR beta chain sequence, with context. Its antigen remains unknown. The data belong to a study of T cell responses to AZD1222 COVID-19 vaccine. Overall study results and limits: Among those given AZD1222, only six or seven were seropositive at baseline. Repertoire sampling occurred only after the peak T cell response.

This CDR3 has 13 residues. CDR1 and CDR2 from the germline V gene are SNHLY and FYNNEI. Trimming cost V 5 bases and J 7 bases, with 11 bases left between them. The table came from immunoSEQ multiplex PCR; TCRdb's copy has only in-frame clones and leaves some out. Here the sample spans tens of thousands of clones, approximately 89% being singletons. Source: peripheral blood, taken on day 0 of MenACWY control vaccination. The origin of this receptor is an adult in good health. The J gene is TRBJ2-2, the V gene TRBV2; D is possibly TRBD1 (6 bases). The CDR3 reads CASSPQGIGELFF. CDR3 sequence (DNA): TGTGCCAGCAGTCCACAGGGAATCGGGGAGCTGTTTTTT.